This record concerns one T cell receptor (beta chain) sequence. CDR1 and CDR2 from the germline V gene are SGHTA and FQGTGA. Trimming removed 8 bases from V and 3 bases from J, with 14 bases in between. The CDR3 spans 14 residues. Method: immunoSEQ multiplex PCR; TCRdb's copy keeps in-frame clones and lacks some. The sample has roughly 55,000 clones; nearly 90% are singletons. This record belongs to a study of control samples from healthy donors and cancer patients. The sequence came from a man aged 45-65 years in good health. The chain couples TRBV7-3 to TRBJ1-3, with D uncertain. The sample taken for sequencing was blood. CDR3 nucleotides: TGTGCCAGCGGGTCTACCTCTTTTGGAAACACCATATATTTT. Its translation: CASGSTSFGNTIYF.